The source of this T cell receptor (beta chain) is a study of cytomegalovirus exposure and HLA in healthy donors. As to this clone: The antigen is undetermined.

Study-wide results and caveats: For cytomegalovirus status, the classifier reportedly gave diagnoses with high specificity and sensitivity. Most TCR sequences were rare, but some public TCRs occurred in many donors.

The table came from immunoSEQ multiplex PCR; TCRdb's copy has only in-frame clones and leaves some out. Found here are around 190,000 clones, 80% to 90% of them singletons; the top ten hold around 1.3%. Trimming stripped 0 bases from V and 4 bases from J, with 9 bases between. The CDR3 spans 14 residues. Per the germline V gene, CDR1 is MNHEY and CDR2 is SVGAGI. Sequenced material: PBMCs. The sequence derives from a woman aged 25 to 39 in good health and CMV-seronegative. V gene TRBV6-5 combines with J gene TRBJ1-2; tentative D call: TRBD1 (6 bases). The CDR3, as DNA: TGTGCCAGCAGTTACTCGCGGACAGCCTATGGCTACACCTTC. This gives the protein CASSYSRTAYGYTF.